The rows below give T cell receptor beta chains drawn from one sample of a study of low-dose radiotherapy and immunotherapy resistance in tumors. TCRdb used MiXCR to reprocess the reads, holding one entry per CDR3 protein. The table has about 84,000 distinct CDR3 sequences, less than 20% seen once. Here the sequenced sample was PBMCs, taken after low-dose radiotherapy plus immunotherapy. Receptors originate from a male donor with prostate cancer. CDR3s include the opening cysteine and the closing phenylalanine or tryptophan. The D gene is left open where the match is weak. Clone size is shown for a subset of rows, as once, few, many or a class of expanded clone.

abundance	v_gene	j_gene	d_gene	CDR3nt	CDR3aa
many	TRBV20-1	TRBJ1-2	.	TGCAGTGCTAGAGATAGGCAGAGACGGGCCTATGGCTACACCTTC	CSARDRQRRAYGYTF
many	TRBV6-1	TRBJ2-7	TRBD1	TGTGCCAGCCTACCGGGACAGGGGAACCACGAGCAGTACTTC	CASLPGQGNHEQYF
many	TRBV5-1	TRBJ2-3	.	TGCGCCAGCACCGAGGGGGGTATGCTCACAGATACGCAGTATTTT	CASTEGGMLTDTQYF
.	TRBV5-1	TRBJ2-2	.	.	CASSLATGRGTGELFFF
many	TRBV6-6	TRBJ2-3	.	TGTGCCAGCAGCCGCCTCGGCTCAGATACGCAGTATTTT	CASSRLGSDTQYF
many	TRBV20-1	TRBJ2-2	TRBD2	TGCAGTGCTCGTGGACTAGCGGGAGGTTCGAACACCGGGGAGCTGTTTTTT	CSARGLAGGSNTGELFF
many	TRBV11-1	TRBJ2-1	.	TGTGCCAGCAGCCTCCGGGACTCAGACAATGAGCAGTTCTTC	CASSLRDSDNEQFF
many	TRBV7-2	TRBJ2-5	TRBD1	TGTGCCAGCAGTCGACAGGGGGCTTTGTCGGAGACCCAGTACTTC	CASSRQGALSETQYF
many	TRBV7-2	TRBJ2-2	.	TGTGCCAGCAGCTTAGGCGACAGGGAGGGCGGGGAGCTGTTTTTT	CASSLGDREGGELFF
many	TRBV6-6	TRBJ2-1	.	TGTGCCAGCAGACGTCAGAGGGGAGTAGGTGATAATGAGCAGTTCTTC	CASRRQRGVGDNEQFF
.	TRBV7-2	TRBJ1-1	.	TGTGCCAGCAGCTGGAAGGGGACGAACACTGAAGCTTTCTTT	CASSWKGTNTEAFF
many	TRBV24-1	TRBJ2-7	TRBD2	TGTGCCACCAGTGATGGGACTAGCGGGAGGACCTACGAGCAGTACTTC	CATSDGTSGRTYEQYF
.	TRBV12-3/TRBV12-4	TRBJ1-5	.	TGTGCCAGCAGTTTAGCGGCGGGTCAGCCCCAGCATTTT	CASSLAAGQPQHF
many	TRBV30	TRBJ2-5	.	TGTGCCTGGAGTGCGTCGGGTGGGACTCACCTGGGGGAGACCCAGTACTTC	CAWSASGGTHLGETQYF
many	TRBV28	TRBJ2-7	TRBD2	TGTGCCAGCAGTTTAGCGGGAGGCCGAATGTACGAGCAGTACTTC	CASSLAGGRMYEQYF
many	TRBV5-1	TRBJ2-7	.	TGCGCCAGCAGCTTTACTAGCGAGGGGGGCTACGAGCAGTACTTC	CASSFTSEGGYEQYF
many	TRBV29-1	TRBJ2-6	.	TGCAGCGTTGCGGACTCTGGGGCCAACGTCCTGACTTTC	CSVADSGANVLTF
once	TRBV20-1	TRBJ2-1	TRBD2	TGCAGTGCTAGTTCCAGCGGGACTAGCGGGAGGACGCAGTTCTTC	CSASSSGTSGRTQFF
many	TRBV20-1	TRBJ2-7	TRBD2	TGCAGTGCTAGCGGGAGGAGCGAGCAGTACTTC	CSASGRSEQYF
.	TRBV6-1	TRBJ2-3	TRBD1	TGTGCCATCAGTGACAGGGCAGATACGCAGTATTTT	CAISDRADTQYF
many	TRBV28	TRBJ2-7	TRBD2	TGTGCCAGCGGGAAGGTAGCGGGATCCTACGAGCAGTACTTC	CASGKVAGSYEQYF
many	TRBV19	TRBJ2-1	TRBD2	TGTGCCAGTAGCCTCATGGGGGGGGTCTACAATGAGCAGTTCTTC	CASSLMGGVYNEQFF
many	TRBV7-2	TRBJ1-2	.	TGTGCCAGCAGCCGACAGTATGGGGCTTATGGCTACACCTTC	CASSRQYGAYGYTF
many	TRBV7-9	TRBJ2-2	.	TGTGCCAGCAGCTTAGTCTGGCAGTTGAACACCGGGGAGCTGTTTTTT	CASSLVWQLNTGELFF
many	TRBV28	TRBJ2-2	TRBD1	TGTGCCAGCAGGGATCAGGGGGCTAGCACCGGGGAGCTGTTTTTT	CASRDQGASTGELFF
many	TRBV6-5	TRBJ2-1	TRBD2	TGTGCCAGCAGTTACCTGGGACTAGCGGGAGGGCCAGGTGAGCAGTTCTTC	CASSYLGLAGGPGEQFF
many	TRBV28	TRBJ1-3	.	TGTGCCAGCAGAGACCTTCCGGGACAAGGCCCCGGTCAGACATATTTT	CASRDLPGQGPGQTYF
many	TRBV27	TRBJ2-1	.	TGTGCCAGCAGTTTAGCGACCGACAATGAGCAGTTCTTC	CASSLATDNEQFF
many	TRBV7-2	TRBJ1-4	.	TGTGCCAGCAGCTTAGGCACTAATGAAAAACTGTTTTTT	CASSLGTNEKLFF
many	TRBV29-1	TRBJ2-5	.	TGCAGCGTTGCACGAGGGCCGGGGGAGACCCAGTACTTC	CSVARGPGETQYF
many	TRBV20-1	TRBJ1-1	TRBD1	TGCAGTGCTAGGCTGGGACAGACTAACACTGAAGCTTTCTTT	CSARLGQTNTEAFF
many	TRBV15	TRBJ1-5	TRBD1	TGTGCCACCAGCAGGAGGGACAGGGCCGAGCCCCAGCATTTT	CATSRRDRAEPQHF
many	TRBV20-1	TRBJ2-1	.	TGCAGTGCTATATTGGGTGTCAATGAGCAGTTCTTC	CSAILGVNEQFF
many	TRBV20-1	TRBJ2-7	.	TGCAGTGCTAGCACGGACGAGCAGTACTTC	CSASTDEQYF
many	TRBV4-1	TRBJ2-7	.	TGCGCCAGCAGCCTTGCGGAAGGTCGCTACGAGCAGTACTTC	CASSLAEGRYEQYF
many	TRBV9	TRBJ2-1	.	TGTGCCAGCAGCGTAGAAGGAGTGTACAATGAGCAGTTCTTC	CASSVEGVYNEQFF
many	TRBV5-1	TRBJ1-1	TRBD1	TGCGCCAGCAGCTACGGACAGGGTGAAGCTTTCTTT	CASSYGQGEAFF
.	TRBV4-3	TRBJ2-2	TRBD2	TGCGCCAGCAGCCACCGGACTAGCCGGGACACCGGGGAGCTGTTTTTT	CASSHRTSRDTGELFF
many	TRBV7-3	TRBJ1-2	.	TGTGCCAGCAGCTCTGGAGGGGACGAGGGCTACACCTTC	CASSSGGDEGYTF
many	TRBV4-3	TRBJ2-1	TRBD2	TGCGCCAGCAGCCAAGACGATAGCGGGAGGGTCTACAATGAGCAGTTCTTC	CASSQDDSGRVYNEQFF
.	TRBV4-2	TRBJ2-7	.	TGTGCCAGCAGCCAAGTGGAGCAAAAGCACTATGAGCAGTACTTC	CASSQVEQKHYEQYF
many	TRBV10-3	TRBJ2-1	TRBD2	TGTGCCAGTCCGGGACTAGCGGGAGGGAAGCAGTTCTTC	CASPGLAGGKQFF
.	TRBV18	TRBJ1-1	TRBD1	TGTGCCAGCTCAATTGCGACAGGGGGGAACACTGAAGCTTTCTTT	CASSIATGGNTEAFF
.	TRBV20-1	TRBJ2-1	TRBD2	TGCAGTGCTCTCTCCGGGACTAGCGGGAGGGATGAGCAGTTCTTC	CSALSGTSGRDEQFF
many	TRBV28	TRBJ2-5	.	TGTGCCAGCAGTTTAGGGGGGAGGAGGCAAGAGACCCAGTACTTC	CASSLGGRRQETQYF
many	TRBV6-5	TRBJ2-6	TRBD1	TGTGCCAGCAGTTACTCGGGGACAGGGATCTCTCTGGGGGCCAACGTCCTGACTTTC	CASSYSGTGISLGANVLTF
.	TRBV3-1	TRBJ2-1	.	TGTGCCAGCAGCCAAGCGGCAGCCGGCTCCCATGAGCAGTTCTTC	CASSQAAAGSHEQFF
many	TRBV11-2	TRBJ2-2	.	TGTGCCAGCAGCTTAGTGGGCCGCACGCACGCCGGGGAGCTGTTTTTT	CASSLVGRTHAGELFF